This passage covers 14 T cell receptor beta chains from one sample sequenced in a study of cytomegalovirus exposure and HLA in healthy donors. The PCR had 60 Vbeta and 13 Jbeta primers. Generated by immunoSEQ multiplex PCR, the TCRdb table keeps only in-frame clones and is missing some. The sample contains about 240,000 clones, 70% to 90% of which appear only once. Sequencing was done on a sample of PBMCs. The receptors here all came from a girl aged 2 to 9 in good health and CMV-seronegative.

This clone was recorded a few times. The chain couples TRBV30 to TRBJ1-6; D is possibly TRBD1 (6 bases). The CDR3 length is 17 residues. The V and J ends lost 0 bases and 7 bases respectively, with 19 bases between them. Germline loops: CDR1 GTSNPN, CDR2 SVGIG (reference sequence). The CDR3 loop is CAWSVRAGVNRNSPLHF. The CDR3 DNA follows: TGTGCCTGGAGTGTACGGGCAGGGGTTAATAGAAATTCACCCCTCCACTTT.

The chain links TRBV7-8 to TRBJ1-1; 7 bases agree with TRBD1. This CDR3 is built from 14 residues. Looked up from germline, CDR1 is SGHVS and CDR2 is FQNEAQ. Trimming took 5 bases from V and 5 from J; bases not matched to a gene: 8. CDR3 sequence (DNA): TGTGCCAGCAGCATACAGACAGGGATGACTGAAGCTTTCTTT. This encodes CASSIQTGMTEAFF.

V usage is TRBV6-5 and J usage is TRBJ2-5, with a tentative D call TRBD1 (6 bases). V was clipped by 8 bases and J by 2 bases, with 21 bases between them. There are 16 residues in the CDR3. Looked up from germline, CDR1 is MNHEY and CDR2 is SVGAGI. This chain's CDR3 is CASGFSRGSAQETQYF. CDR3 DNA sequence: TGTGCCAGCGGTTTCTCCAGGGGAAGCGCACAAGAGACCCAGTACTTC.

V usage is TRBV6-5 and J usage is TRBJ2-7; D gene uncertain. Germline V gives CDR1 MNHEY, CDR2 SVGAGI. There are 9 residues in the CDR3. Trimming pared 7 bases from V and 7 bases from J, leaving 5 bases between. CDR3 nucleotides: TGTGCCAGCACCGCGGAGCAGTACTTC. Translating gives CASTAEQYF.

The V and J genes are TRBV2 and TRBJ1-2; D not resolved. The CDR3 extends over 16 amino acids. Trimming left V 7 bases short and J 2 bases short, with 20 bases between. Germline V gene sequence: CDR1 SNHLY, CDR2 FYNNEI. CDR3 DNA sequence: TGTGCCAGCACGCAGGAGGCGCAGTTGTCAAACTATGGCTACACCTTC. It is translated as CASTQEAQLSNYGYTF. The full variable domain, its missing parts supplied by reference TRBV2 and TRBJ1-2, is EPEVTQTPSHQVTQMGQEVILRCVPISNHLYFYWYRQILGQKVEFLVSFYNNEISEKSEIFDDQFSVERPDGSNFTLKIRSTKLEDSAMYFCASTQEAQLSNYGYTFGSGTRLTVV.

V and J are TRBV5-4 and TRBJ2-7, with a tentative D call TRBD2 (7 bases). Germline V gives CDR1 SGHNT, CDR2 YYREEE (reference sequence). The germline V and J ends were trimmed by 8 bases and 0 bases, with 12 bases remaining between them. The CDR3 is made up of 13 amino acids. CDR3 amino acids: CASRGGSSYEQYF. CDR3 sequence (DNA): TGTGCCAGTAGGGGGGGGAGCTCCTACGAGCAGTACTTC.

V and J are TRBV27 and TRBJ2-7, with D perhaps TRBD1 (6 bases). The V gene's germline CDR1 is MNHEY and CDR2 SMNVEV (reference sequence). The V end was cut by 6 bases, the J end by 2 bases, with 14 bases between. The CDR3 totals 14 residues. CDR3 sequence: CASRGDRRAYEQYF. CDR3 DNA: TGTGCCAGCAGGGGAGACAGGAGAGCCTACGAGCAGTACTTC.

The chain uses TRBV27 and TRBJ2-3; the match to TRBD2 covers 7 bases. This CDR3 contains 17 residues. V dropped 3 bases and J dropped 0; count of bases not matched to a gene: 9. The germline gives CDR1 MNHEY, CDR2 SMNVEV (reference sequence). As DNA, the CDR3 is TGTGCCAGCAGTTTCCCTCCGCGGGGGTCCAGCACAGATACGCAGTATTTT. Protein: CASSFPPRGSSTDTQYF.

This clone was counted a single time. The rearrangement links TRBV28 to TRBJ2-7; D might be TRBD1 (5 bases). From germline, CDR1 is MDHEN and CDR2 SYDVKM. The V gene lost 8 bases and the J gene lost 3 bases, with 11 bases spanning the gap. The CDR3 contains 12 residues. The CDR3 nucleotides read TGTGCCAGCGCAGGGCTCGGCTACGAGCAGTACTTC. This translates into CASAGLGYEQYF.

This clone appeared a single time. Other nucleotide sequences in the sample specify the same CDR3. The chain joins TRBV5-1 to TRBJ2-7, with TRBD1 as a possible D gene (6 bases). The V end was cut by 0 bases, the J end by 1 base, with 8 bases between. Germline V lookup: CDR1 SGHRS, CDR2 YFSETQ. The CDR3 is made up of 14 amino acids. Here the CDR3 DNA reads TGCGCCAGCAGCTTGGGACAGGCGTCCTACGAGCAGTACTTC. Translating gives CASSLGQASYEQYF.

This chain connects TRBV27 to TRBJ2-7, with D perhaps TRBD1 (6 bases). The germline V gene encodes CDR1 MNHEY and CDR2 SMNVEV (reference sequence). V was shortened by 5 bases and J by 3 bases, with 14 bases between the two germline ends. The CDR3 length is 14 residues. This CDR3 is CASSVRGIIYEQYF. The CDR3 DNA is TGTGCCAGCAGTGTCAGGGGTATCATCTACGAGCAGTACTTC.

The rearrangement links TRBV9 to TRBJ2-1; 13 positions agree with TRBD2. Germline lookup yields CDR1 SGDLS and CDR2 YYNGEE. The CDR3 length is 16 residues. V lost 4 bases to trimming and J lost 9 bases; unmatched junction nucleotides: 10. CDR3 DNA: TGTGCCAGCAGCCCCACCGGGACTAGCGGGGTTGGTGAGCAGTTCTTC. It codes for CASSPTGTSGVGEQFF.

The chain has TRBV6-6 and TRBJ2-7; weak D call: TRBD2 (5 bases). Looked up from germline, CDR1 is MNHNY and CDR2 is SVGAGI (reference sequence). The CDR3 extends over 11 amino acids. V was cut by 4 bases and J by 5 bases, with 6 bases left in between. CDR3 DNA sequence: TGTGCCAGCAGTTCGGGGAACGAGCAGTACTTC. This gives the protein CASSSGNEQYF.

This chain uses TRBV19 with TRBJ1-2, with TRBD1 matching over 9 bases. Trimming took 3 bases from V and 8 from J; bases not matched to a gene: 7. The CDR3 has 14 residues. Germline CDR1 reads LNHDA; CDR2 reads SQIVND (reference sequence). CDR3 in DNA: TGTGCCAGTAGTATCCCGGGACAGGGTTGGGGCTACACCTTC. Protein sequence: CASSIPGQGWGYTF. The full variable domain, its missing parts supplied by reference TRBV19 and TRBJ1-2, is DGGITQSPKYLFRKEGQNVTLSCEQNLNHDAMYWYRQDPGQGLRLIYYSQIVNDFQKGDIAEGYSVSREKKESFPLTVTSAQKNPTAFYLCASSIPGQGWGYTFGSGTRLTVV.